A selection of T cell receptor beta chains follows, all from one sample in a study of OX40 agonist ivuxolimab in advanced cancers. Profiling relied on immunoSEQ multiplex PCR, and the TCRdb table lists in-frame clones only, not all of them. The sample shows tens of thousands of clones, roughly 83% of them seen only once. The sequences come from CD4+ or CD8+ T cells sorted from blood, collected in a trial of the OX40 agonist ivuxolimab. The receptors come from an adult with an advanced solid tumor such as melanoma, head and neck, liver or kidney cancer. Both conserved end residues are part of each CDR3. D genes are given only for firm matches. For some rows the clone size is stated as once, few or many, or as a class when expanded; others skip it.

CDR3 length: 14
J gene: TRBJ2-2
D gene: NA
clone size: NA
V gene: TRBV29-1
CDR3 DNA: TGCAGCGTGAGGACTCTGAATGGTCCCGGGGAGCTGTTTTTT
CDR3 protein: CSVRTLNGPGELFF

CDR3 length: 16
J gene: TRBJ2-2
D gene: TRBD1
clone size: few
V gene: TRBV2
CDR3 DNA: TGTGCCAGCCTCAAAGGGGGCCCCACTAGGGCCGGGGAGCTGTTTTTT
CDR3 protein: CASLKGGPTRAGELFF

CDR3 length: 18
J gene: TRBJ2-3
D gene: TRBD2
clone size: NA
V gene: TRBV15
CDR3 DNA: TGTGCCACCAGCAGAGATCTAGCGGGGGGTGCTAGCACAGATACGCAGTATTTT
CDR3 protein: CATSRDLAGGASTDTQYF

CDR3 length: 15
J gene: TRBJ1-3
D gene: NA
clone size: once
V gene: TRBV7-9
CDR3 DNA: TGTGCCAGCAGTGTAATGTCTATAACTGGAAACACCATATATTTT
CDR3 protein: CASSVMSITGNTIYF

CDR3 length: 14
J gene: TRBJ2-7
D gene: NA
clone size: NA
V gene: TRBV5-5
CDR3 DNA: TGTGCCAGCAGCTTGTTCCTTCAGGGCGACGAGCAGTACTTC
CDR3 protein: CASSLFLQGDEQYF

CDR3 length: 13
J gene: TRBJ2-1
D gene: TRBD1
clone size: NA
V gene: TRBV7-3
CDR3 DNA: TGTGCCAGCAGCCCCGGACAGGGGGATGAGCAGTTCTTC
CDR3 protein: CASSPGQGDEQFF

CDR3 length: 15
J gene: TRBJ2-1
D gene: NA
clone size: few
V gene: TRBV6-1
CDR3 DNA: TGTGCCAGCAGTGAAGGTCCAGCCCCTTACAATGAGCAGTTCTTC
CDR3 protein: CASSEGPAPYNEQFF

CDR3 length: 13
J gene: TRBJ2-5
D gene: NA
clone size: NA
V gene: TRBV28
CDR3 DNA: TGTGCCAGCAGCCCCCCCGTTTATGAGACCCAGTACTTC
CDR3 protein: CASSPPVYETQYF

CDR3 length: 16
J gene: TRBJ2-6
D gene: TRBD2
clone size: NA
V gene: TRBV5-8
CDR3 DNA: TGTGCCAGCAGCCCTTCGGGGGGGACTGGGGCCAACGTCCTGACTTTC
CDR3 protein: CASSPSGGTGANVLTF

CDR3 length: 12
J gene: TRBJ1-6
D gene: NA
clone size: few
V gene: TRBV7-2
CDR3 DNA: TGTGCCAGCAGCTCTCGGTCTGGACCCCTCCACTTT
CDR3 protein: CASSSRSGPLHF

CDR3 length: 9
J gene: TRBJ2-3
D gene: NA
clone size: NA
V gene: TRBV29-1
CDR3 DNA: TGCAGCGTGGAAGATACGCAGTATTTT
CDR3 protein: CSVEDTQYF

CDR3 length: 14
J gene: TRBJ2-2
D gene: NA
clone size: NA
V gene: TRBV6-6
CDR3 DNA: TGTGCCAGCAGTTCCCAGAGGGAGGCCGGGGAGCTGTTTTTT
CDR3 protein: CASSSQREAGELFF

CDR3 length: 14
J gene: TRBJ2-6
D gene: NA
clone size: NA
V gene: TRBV6-5
CDR3 DNA: TGTGCCAGCAGTTTACTCTCTGGGGCCAACGTCCTGACTTTC
CDR3 protein: CASSLLSGANVLTF

CDR3 length: 17
J gene: TRBJ2-1
D gene: TRBD2
clone size: NA
V gene: TRBV7-9
CDR3 DNA: TGTGCCAGCAGCCTACTAGTGGGACTAGGATTTAACAATGAGCAGTTCTTC
CDR3 protein: CASSLLVGLGFNNEQFF

CDR3 length: 17
J gene: TRBJ2-3
D gene: TRBD2
clone size: NA
V gene: TRBV4-3
CDR3 DNA: TGCGCCAGCAGCCAAGATCCCGGGACTAGCGGGGTTTATACGCAGTATTTT
CDR3 protein: CASSQDPGTSGVYTQYF

CDR3 length: 17
J gene: TRBJ2-3
D gene: TRBD1
clone size: NA
V gene: TRBV7-7
CDR3 DNA: TGTGCTAGCAGCCGTTCTGACAGGGGACTCAACACAGATACGCAGTATTTT
CDR3 protein: CASSRSDRGLNTDTQYF

CDR3 length: 16
J gene: TRBJ2-3
D gene: TRBD2
clone size: NA
V gene: TRBV7-2
CDR3 DNA: TGTGCCAGCAGCCGCGGACTAGCGGCGAGCACAGATACGCAGTATTTT
CDR3 protein: CASSRGLAASTDTQYF

CDR3 length: 13
J gene: TRBJ1-6
D gene: TRBD1
clone size: NA
V gene: TRBV5-1
CDR3 DNA: TGCGCCAGCAGCGTGACAGGGGGTTCACCCCTCCACTTT
CDR3 protein: CASSVTGGSPLHF

CDR3 length: 14
J gene: TRBJ2-7
D gene: TRBD1
clone size: NA
V gene: TRBV30
CDR3 DNA: TGTGCCTGGAGAAGGGACAGGCGATCCTACGAGCAGTACTTC
CDR3 protein: CAWRRDRRSYEQYF

CDR3 length: 14
J gene: TRBJ1-5
D gene: NA
clone size: NA
V gene: TRBV6-1
CDR3 DNA: TGTGCCAGCCTCCGTCCTGCTGAGAGGGCAATGTGGCATTTT
CDR3 protein: CASLRPAERAMWHF

CDR3 length: 13
J gene: TRBJ1-1
D gene: NA
clone size: NA
V gene: TRBV5-8
CDR3 DNA: TGTGCCAGCAGCTTGGGACGGCGAACTGAAGCTTTCTTT
CDR3 protein: CASSLGRRTEAFF

CDR3 length: 15
J gene: TRBJ1-2
D gene: NA
clone size: few
V gene: TRBV10-3
CDR3 DNA: TGTGCCATCAGTGCCTCGACAGAGAGGCCCTATGGCTACACCTTC
CDR3 protein: CAISASTERPYGYTF

CDR3 length: 14
J gene: TRBJ2-6
D gene: NA
clone size: NA
V gene: TRBV7-3
CDR3 DNA: TGTGCCAGCAGCTTAACAGGGGCGTCCAACGTCCTGACTTTC
CDR3 protein: CASSLTGASNVLTF

CDR3 length: 15
J gene: TRBJ2-2
D gene: NA
clone size: few
V gene: TRBV7-2
CDR3 DNA: TGTGCCAGCAGCTTAAGTGGGGGTACGCCCGGGGAGCTGTTTTTT
CDR3 protein: CASSLSGGTPGELFF

CDR3 length: 16
J gene: TRBJ2-7
D gene: TRBD2
clone size: NA
V gene: TRBV7-9
CDR3 DNA: TGTGCCAGCAGTAAGGGACTAGCGGGAGGTTCCTACGAGCAGTACTTC
CDR3 protein: CASSKGLAGGSYEQYF